Listed here are 2 T cell receptor beta chains from one sample, sequenced in a study of blood T cell repertoires in COVID-19. Only in-frame clones appear in the TCRdb table, and some are missing; sequencing was by immunoSEQ multiplex PCR. The repertoire includes under 200,000 clones, more than 70% of them detected once, and 6% sits in the top ten. Material for sequencing was peripheral blood. These receptors originate from a man in his forties with active or convalescent COVID-19.

The chain couples TRBV11-3 to TRBJ2-7, with D possibly matching TRBD1 (6 bases). Deletions cut 2 bases from V and 5 bases from J, with 13 bases between. Looked up from germline, CDR1 is SGHNT and CDR2 is YENEEA. The CDR3 runs to 14 residues. CDR3 sequence: CASSLSGQSHEQYF. CDR3 bases: TGTGCCAGCAGCTTATCTGGACAGTCCCACGAGCAGTACTTC.

This clone was detected a few times. This chain links TRBV6-6 with TRBJ2-2; 7 nucleotides agree with TRBD2. Germline CDR1 is MNHNY and CDR2 is SVGAGI (reference sequence). CDR3 size: 16 residues. Trimming removed 2 bases from V and 0 bases from J; junction bases left unmatched: 3. CDR3 sequence reads: CASSYVGGANTGELFF. The CDR3 bases are TGTGCCAGCAGTTACGTGGGAGGGGCGAACACCGGGGAGCTGTTTTTT.